These 22 T cell receptor beta chains came from one sample sequenced in a study of Tregs in tolerant kidney transplant recipients. The table came from immunoSEQ multiplex PCR; TCRdb's copy has only in-frame clones and leaves some out. The sample has fewer than 100,000 clones; approximately 89% are singletons. The sample in question was Tregs from blood, obtained before the transplant. The receptors derive from a human donor who received a combined kidney and bone marrow transplant.

Comment on this clone: The same CDR3 also results from other DNA sequences found in this sample. The chain couples TRBV4-3 to TRBJ2-3, with 8 bases identical to TRBD2. Per the germline V gene, CDR1 is LGHNA and CDR2 is YSLEER. V lost 1 base, J lost 3 bases, and 3 bases stayed unmatched. This CDR3 region has 15 residues. CDR3 region: CASSQASGSTDTQYF. For the CDR3, the DNA is TGCGCCAGCAGCCAAGCAAGCGGGAGTACAGATACGCAGTATTTT.

V and J are TRBV5-1 and TRBJ1-4; a possible D gene is TRBD1 (5 bases). V lost 7 bases to trimming and J lost 5 bases, with 15 bases between them. CDR3 length: 14 residues. Germline V gives CDR1 SGHRS, CDR2 YFSETQ. The DNA of the CDR3 is TGCGCCAGCCAAAGGGACTTGCAAAATGAAAAACTGTTTTTT. Amino acid sequence: CASQRDLQNEKLFF.

This chain joins TRBV4-3 and TRBJ2-2, with D possibly matching TRBD2 (6 bases). The CDR3 runs 17 residues. The V gene lost 0 bases and the J gene lost 7 bases, with 18 bases spanning the gap. The germline CDR1 and CDR2 sequences are LGHNA and YSLEER. The CDR3 nucleotides read TGCGCCAGCAGCCAAGATATAGCTAGCGCGTCTGGCGGGGAGCTGTTTTTT. Its protein product is CASSQDIASASGGELFF.

The chain couples TRBV5-4 to TRBJ2-1; TRBD2 agrees at 14 bases. CDR3 length: 13 residues. Germline V gives CDR1 SGHNT, CDR2 YYREEE (reference sequence). J lost 15 bases, V lost 2 bases, and 4 bases had no gene match. The CDR3 sequence is CASSLSGTSGRFF. The CDR3 DNA is TGTGCCAGCAGCTTATCCGGGACTAGCGGGAGGTTCTTC. Supplemented by reference TRBV5-4 and TRBJ2-1, the full variable domain reads ETGVTQSPTHLIKTRGQQVTLRCSSQSGHNTVSWYQQALGQGPQFIFQYYREEENGRGNFPPRFSGLQFPNYSSELNVNALELDDSALYLCASSLSGTSGRFFGPGTRLTVL.

This chain uses TRBV28 with TRBJ2-2; D might be TRBD2 (6 bases). Per germline, CDR1 MDHEN and CDR2 SYDVKM. V gave up 3 bases and J gave up 0 bases, with 8 bases separating them. The length of the CDR3 is 15 residues. CDR3 sequence: CASSFGGSNTGELFF. The CDR3 DNA reads as TGTGCCAGCAGTTTTGGAGGGTCGAACACCGGGGAGCTGTTTTTT.

This CDR3 is CASSPAVFQPQHF. Here the CDR3 DNA reads TGTGCCAGCAGCCCAGCCGTCTTTCAGCCCCAGCATTTT. V is TRBV7-2 and J is TRBJ1-5; D is unclear. V lost 5 bases to trimming and J lost 6 bases, with 11 bases between them. This CDR3 is built from 13 residues. Germline V CDR1 and CDR2: SGHTA, FQGNSA.

The rearrangement joins TRBV6-5 to TRBJ2-1; D not resolved. Germline V gives CDR1 MNHEY, CDR2 SVGAGI. The V and J ends lost 0 bases and 0 bases respectively, with 3 bases between them. The CDR3 is made up of 14 amino acids. The DNA for the CDR3 is TGTGCCAGCAGTTACTCGCGCTCCTACAATGAGCAGTTCTTC. Translation: CASSYSRSYNEQFF.

This clone was counted once. The chain carries TRBV4-1 and TRBJ2-1; 11 bases line up with TRBD2. Trimming took 4 bases from V and 8 from J; bases not matched to a gene: 22. The CDR3 runs 20 residues. Looked up from germline, CDR1 is MGHRA and CDR2 is YSYEKL. For the CDR3, the DNA is TGCGCCAGCAGCCTTCCCCGACTCACTAGCGGGAGAAAAGGGAGAGATGAGCAGTTCTTC. Amino acid sequence: CASSLPRLTSGRKGRDEQFF.

The gene calls are TRBV27 and TRBJ2-5; 14 bases agree with TRBD2. Trimming cost V 6 bases and J 5 bases; bases outside gene matches: 8. From germline, CDR1 is MNHEY and CDR2 SMNVEV (reference sequence). CDR3 length equals 16 residues. As DNA, the CDR3 is TGTGCCAGCAGCAGACTAGCGGGAGGGCCGGGTGAGACCCAGTACTTC. Its translation is CASSRLAGGPGETQYF.

The chain combines TRBV25-1 with TRBJ2-3; D possibly corresponds to TRBD1 (5 bases). The V gene lost 5 bases and the J gene lost 3 bases, with 12 bases spanning the gap. There are 14 residues in the CDR3. In germline, CDR1 is MGHDK, CDR2 SYGVNS. In DNA, the CDR3 is TGTGCCAGCAGTAACATCCAGGGTACAGATACGCAGTATTTT. This encodes CASSNIQGTDTQYF.

The chain recombines TRBV9 with TRBJ2-5; possible D gene TRBD1, 6 bases. Deletions cut 6 bases from V and 5 bases from J, with 20 bases between. CDR1 and CDR2 from the germline V gene are SGDLS and YYNGEE. The CDR3 extends over 15 amino acids. The CDR3 sequence is CASTRTAQRSETQYF. Here the CDR3 DNA reads TGTGCCAGCACCCGGACAGCCCAAAGAAGCGAGACCCAGTACTTC.

As DNA, the CDR3 is TGTGCCAGCTCAGTCGGGCAGTCGGAGAATGAAAAACTGTTTTTT. Translating gives CASSVGQSENEKLFF. The J gene is TRBJ1-4, the V gene TRBV18, with D unclear. Per the germline V gene, CDR1 is KGHSH and CDR2 is LQKENI. There are 15 residues in the CDR3. V shed 5 bases and J shed 5 bases, with 15 bases lying between them.

A few counts support this clone. The chain combines TRBV9 with TRBJ2-7; 10 positions match TRBD1. This CDR3 region has 16 residues. V shed 4 bases, J shed 4 bases, and the junction held 11 bases outside the gene matches. The germline gives CDR1 SGDLS, CDR2 YYNGEE. The CDR3 DNA reads as TGTGCCAGCAGCCCACACACAGGACAGGGGGGGTACGAGCAGTACTTC. This gives the protein CASSPHTGQGGYEQYF.

The rearrangement links TRBV19 to TRBJ1-5, with D possibly TRBD1 on 5 matching bases. The germline CDR1 and CDR2 sequences are LNHDA and SQIVND (reference sequence). V was cut by 6 bases and J by 5 bases, with 23 bases left in between. The CDR3 totals 17 residues. The chain's CDR3 is CASRSGTQAVMYQPQHF. The CDR3 DNA follows: TGTGCCAGTAGGTCCGGGACGCAGGCGGTGATGTATCAGCCCCAGCATTTT. Full variable domain (rest looked up from reference TRBV19 and TRBJ1-5): DGGITQSPKYLFRKEGQNVTLSCEQNLNHDAMYWYRQDPGQGLRLIYYSQIVNDFQKGDIAEGYSVSREKKESFPLTVTSAQKNPTAFYLCASRSGTQAVMYQPQHFGDGTRLSIL.

The count of this clone is one. V and J are TRBV28 and TRBJ1-2; the match to TRBD1 covers 10 bases. J gave up 3 bases and V 11 bases, and 21 bases lay outside the gene matches. Germline V gene data show CDR1 as MDHEN and CDR2 as SYDVKM. The CDR3 runs 18 residues. In DNA, the CDR3 is TGTGCCTCGCGCGGGGTGGGGGACAGGGGATCGCGTGACTATGGCTACACCTTC. Its translation: CASRGVGDRGSRDYGYTF.

Comments on this clone: Germline and junction disagree at one end, which may indicate a read error. The V gene is TRBV11-1, the J gene TRBJ2-1; 10 bases agree with TRBD2. This CDR3 is 12 amino acids long. The germline V gene encodes CDR1 SGHAT and CDR2 FQDESV (reference sequence). As DNA, the CDR3 is TGTGCCAGCAGCTTAAAATCAGCGGGAGGGGTCTTC. It is translated as CASSLKSAGGVF.

This clone was recorded only once. The rearrangement links TRBV19 to TRBJ2-7, with a possible D match to TRBD2 (7 bases). Germline-derived CDR1 and CDR2 are LNHDA and SQIVND (reference sequence). The CDR3 extends over 16 amino acids. For the CDR3, the DNA is TGTAACCCCAGGGGAGGGTGGGGAGATTATGTTTACGAGCAGTACTTC. Protein: CNPRGGWGDYVYEQYF.

The chain carries TRBV10-3 and TRBJ2-5, with D perhaps TRBD1 (6 bases). The last part of the DNA fits TRBJ2-7 better; the J call may be wrong. The CDR3 length is 14 residues. Germline assignment: CDR1 ENHRY and CDR2 SYGVKD. CDR3 DNA sequence: TGTGCCATCAGTGACAGGGGACCCTCCTACGAGCAGTACTTC. This sequence encodes CAISDRGPSYEQYF.

Only a few counts were recorded for this clone. The chain joins TRBV28 to TRBJ2-7; 7 nucleotides agree with TRBD1. The trim removed 3 bases at V and 1 base at J, leaving 6 bases unmatched. This CDR3 comprises 15 residues. Germline V gene lookup returns CDR1 MDHEN and CDR2 SYDVKM. CDR3 protein: CASSLPGQRSYEQYF. The DNA for the CDR3 is TGTGCCAGCAGTTTGCCGGGACAGCGGTCCTACGAGCAGTACTTC.

The genes are TRBV9 and TRBJ2-6; a weak D match, TRBD2 (5 bases). This CDR3 contains 15 residues. Trimming took off 0 bases at V and 3 bases at J, with 7 bases between the two ends. Germline V CDR1 and CDR2: SGDLS, YYNGEE. CDR3 in DNA: TGTGCCAGCAGCGTAGAGAGGGTTGGGGCCAACGTCCTGACTTTC. Translation: CASSVERVGANVLTF.

The chain uses TRBV30 and TRBJ2-6; no clear D gene. The length of the CDR3 is 13 residues. The V gene's germline CDR1 is GTSNPN and CDR2 SVGIG (reference sequence). The germline V and J ends were trimmed by 4 bases and 1 base, with 5 bases remaining between them. CDR3 in DNA: TGTGCCTGGAAGAGTTCTGGGGCCAACGTCCTGACTTTC. It codes for CAWKSSGANVLTF.

This sequence joins TRBV6-5 and TRBJ1-1; D is undetermined. The CDR3 length is 12 residues. Trimming took 6 bases from V and 4 from J, leaving 9 bases between them. CDR1 MNHEY and CDR2 SVGAGI come from the germline V gene. The CDR3 is CASSSGTTEAFF. Written as DNA, the CDR3 is TGTGCCAGCAGCTCAGGTACCACTGAAGCTTTCTTT.